This T cell receptor (beta chain) stems from a study of identical twins. The study, taken as a whole, reports: Where beta out-of-frame sequences were concerned, excess twin sharing was weaker.

Every donor was a healthy Caucasian. The authors used template switching to add a universal primer site and gave cDNA unique molecular identifiers. TCRdb reanalysed the 5' RACE reads using MiXCR and keeps one entry per CDR3 protein. The data show about 330,000 distinct CDR3 sequences, with 9% to 15% seen just once and 7.2% held by the top ten. V lost 3 bases and J lost 4; bases outside the gene matches: 4. Germline CDR1 SGHDT, CDR2 YYEEEE. CDR3 length equals 14 residues. This clonotype was seen a handful of times. Its antigen is as yet unknown. The same sample was also studied in work on yellow fever vaccine responses in identical twins.

This sequence joins TRBV5-6 and TRBJ2-7, with TRBD1 matching 10 bases. The receptor comes from a woman aged 18-35 years in good health. Sequencing was performed on CD8+ T cells sorted from blood. Written as DNA, the CDR3 is TGTGCCAGCAGCTGGGGGACAGGGGTGTACGAGCAGTACTTC. Translation: CASSWGTGVYEQYF.